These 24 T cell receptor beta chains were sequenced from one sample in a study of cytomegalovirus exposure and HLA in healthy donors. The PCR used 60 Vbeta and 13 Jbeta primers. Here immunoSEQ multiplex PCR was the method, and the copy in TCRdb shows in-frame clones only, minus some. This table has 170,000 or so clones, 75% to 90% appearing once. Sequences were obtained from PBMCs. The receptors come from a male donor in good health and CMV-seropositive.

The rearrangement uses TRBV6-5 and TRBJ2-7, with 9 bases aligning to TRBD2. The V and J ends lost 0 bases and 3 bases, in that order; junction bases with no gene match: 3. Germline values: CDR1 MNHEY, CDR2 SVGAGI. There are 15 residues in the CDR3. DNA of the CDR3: TGTGCCAGCAGTTACTCGACTAGCGGCTTCTACGAGCAGTACTTC. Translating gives CASSYSTSGFYEQYF.

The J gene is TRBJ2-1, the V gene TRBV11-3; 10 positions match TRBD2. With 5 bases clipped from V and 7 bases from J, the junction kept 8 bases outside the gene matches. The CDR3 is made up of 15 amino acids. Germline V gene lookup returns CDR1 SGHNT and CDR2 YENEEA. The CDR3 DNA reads TGTGCCAGCAGCCACTCTAGCGGGAGTAGGAATGAGCAGTTCTTC. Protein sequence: CASSHSSGSRNEQFF.

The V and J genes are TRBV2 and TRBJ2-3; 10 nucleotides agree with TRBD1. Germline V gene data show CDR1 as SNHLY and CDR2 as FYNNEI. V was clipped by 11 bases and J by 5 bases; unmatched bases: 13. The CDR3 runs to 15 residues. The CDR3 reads CALSWGQGSRDTQYF. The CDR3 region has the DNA TGTGCCTTGAGCTGGGGACAGGGGTCAAGAGATACGCAGTATTTT.

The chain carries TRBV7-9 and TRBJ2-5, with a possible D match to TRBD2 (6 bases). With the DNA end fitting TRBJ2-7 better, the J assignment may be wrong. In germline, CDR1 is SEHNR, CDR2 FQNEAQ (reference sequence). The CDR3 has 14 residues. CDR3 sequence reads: CASSLREAGYEQYF. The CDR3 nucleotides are TGTGCCAGCAGCTTAAGGGAGGCCGGGTACGAGCAGTACTTC.

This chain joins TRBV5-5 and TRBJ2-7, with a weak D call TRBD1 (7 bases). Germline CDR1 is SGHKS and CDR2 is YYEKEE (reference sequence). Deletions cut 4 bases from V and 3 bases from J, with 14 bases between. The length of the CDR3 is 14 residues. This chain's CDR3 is CASSRGTENYEQYF. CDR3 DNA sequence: TGTGCCAGCAGCCGCGGGACAGAGAACTACGAGCAGTACTTC. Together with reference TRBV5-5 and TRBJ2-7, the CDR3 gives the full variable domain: DAGVTQSPTHLIKTRGQQVTLRCSPISGHKSVSWYQQVLGQGPQFIFQYYEKEERGRGNFPDRFSARQFPNYSSELNVNALLLGDSALYLCASSRGTENYEQYFGPGTRLTVT.

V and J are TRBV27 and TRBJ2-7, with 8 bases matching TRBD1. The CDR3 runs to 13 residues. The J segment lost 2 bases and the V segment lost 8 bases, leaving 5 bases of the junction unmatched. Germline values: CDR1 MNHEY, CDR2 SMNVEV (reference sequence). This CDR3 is CASVRQGTYEQYF. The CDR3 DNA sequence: TGTGCCAGCGTAAGACAGGGGACCTACGAGCAGTACTTC.

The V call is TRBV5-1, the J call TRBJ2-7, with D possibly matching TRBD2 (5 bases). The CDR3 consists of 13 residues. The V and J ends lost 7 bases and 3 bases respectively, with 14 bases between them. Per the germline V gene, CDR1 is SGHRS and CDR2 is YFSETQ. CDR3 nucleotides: TGCGCCAGCGCCGGGGAACTAAACTACGAGCAGTACTTC. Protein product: CASAGELNYEQYF.

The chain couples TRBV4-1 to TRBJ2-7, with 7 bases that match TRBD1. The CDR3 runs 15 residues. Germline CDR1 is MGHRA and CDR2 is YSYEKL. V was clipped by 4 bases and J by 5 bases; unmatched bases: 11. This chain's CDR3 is CASSLLGTVQNEQYF. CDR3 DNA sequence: TGCGCCAGCAGCCTCCTGGGGACAGTCCAGAACGAGCAGTACTTC.

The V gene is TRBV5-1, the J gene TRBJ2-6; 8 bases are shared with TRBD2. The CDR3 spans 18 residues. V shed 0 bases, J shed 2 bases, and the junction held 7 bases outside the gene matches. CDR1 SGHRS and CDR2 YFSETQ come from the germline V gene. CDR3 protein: CASSLVPGLGPGANVLTF. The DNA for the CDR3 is TGCGCCAGCAGCTTGGTACCGGGACTAGGGCCTGGGGCCAACGTCCTGACTTTC.

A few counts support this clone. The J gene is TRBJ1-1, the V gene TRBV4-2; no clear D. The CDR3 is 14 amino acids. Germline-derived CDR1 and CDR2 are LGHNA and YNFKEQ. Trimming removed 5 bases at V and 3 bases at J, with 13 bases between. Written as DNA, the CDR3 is TGTGCCAGCAGCGCCCCTACGCTAGACACTGAAGCTTTCTTT. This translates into CASSAPTLDTEAFF.

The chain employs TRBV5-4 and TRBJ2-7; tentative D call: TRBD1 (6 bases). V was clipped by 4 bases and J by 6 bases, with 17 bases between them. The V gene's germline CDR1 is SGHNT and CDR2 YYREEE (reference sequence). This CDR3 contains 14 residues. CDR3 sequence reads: CASSPNRVQSEQYF. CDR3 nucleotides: TGTGCCAGCAGCCCGAACAGGGTACAGAGCGAGCAGTACTTC.

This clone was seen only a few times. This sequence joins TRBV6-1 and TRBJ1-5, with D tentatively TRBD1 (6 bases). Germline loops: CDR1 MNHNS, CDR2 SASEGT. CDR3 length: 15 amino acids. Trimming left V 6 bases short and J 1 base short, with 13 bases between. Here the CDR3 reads CASRGAGGSNQPQHF. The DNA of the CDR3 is TGTGCCAGCAGGGGGGCCGGGGGGAGCAATCAGCCCCAGCATTTT.

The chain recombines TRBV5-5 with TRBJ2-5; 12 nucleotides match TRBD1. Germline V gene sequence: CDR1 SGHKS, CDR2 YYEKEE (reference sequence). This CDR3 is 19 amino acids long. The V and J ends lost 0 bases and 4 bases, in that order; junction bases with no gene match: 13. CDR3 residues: CASSLVGTGGGGRGETQYF. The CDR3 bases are TGTGCCAGCAGCTTGGTTGGGACAGGGGGCGGGGGAAGAGGAGAGACCCAGTACTTC.

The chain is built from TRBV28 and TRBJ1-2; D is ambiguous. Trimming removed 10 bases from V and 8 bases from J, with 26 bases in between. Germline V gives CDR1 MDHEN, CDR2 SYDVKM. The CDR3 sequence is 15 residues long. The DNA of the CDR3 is TGTGCCACCATCAACACTTCTCGGGGTTTTAGCGGCTACACCTTC. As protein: CATINTSRGFSGYTF.

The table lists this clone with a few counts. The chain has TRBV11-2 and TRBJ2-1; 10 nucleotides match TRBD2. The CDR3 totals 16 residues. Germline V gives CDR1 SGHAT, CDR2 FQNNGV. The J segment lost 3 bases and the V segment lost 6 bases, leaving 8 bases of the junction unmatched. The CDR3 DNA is TGTGCCAGCAGACCTTCCGGGACTAGCGTCTACAATGAGCAGTTCTTC. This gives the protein CASRPSGTSVYNEQFF.

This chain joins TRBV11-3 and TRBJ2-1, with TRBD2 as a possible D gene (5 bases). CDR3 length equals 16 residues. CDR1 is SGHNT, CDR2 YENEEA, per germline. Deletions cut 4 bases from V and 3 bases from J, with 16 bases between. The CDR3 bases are TGTGCCAGCAGCTCTACCAAGGGAGAGGGCTACAATGAGCAGTTCTTC. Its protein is CASSSTKGEGYNEQFF. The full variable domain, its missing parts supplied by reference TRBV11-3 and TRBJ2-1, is EAGVVQSPRYKIIEKKQPVAFWCNPISGHNTLYWYLQNLGQGPELLIRYENEEAVDDSQLPKDRFSAERLKGVDSTLKIQPAELGDSAVYLCASSSTKGEGYNEQFFGPGTRLTVL.

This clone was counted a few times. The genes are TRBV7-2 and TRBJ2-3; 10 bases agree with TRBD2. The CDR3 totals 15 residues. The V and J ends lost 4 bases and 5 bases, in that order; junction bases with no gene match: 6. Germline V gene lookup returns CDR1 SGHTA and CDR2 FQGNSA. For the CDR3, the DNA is TGTGCCAGCAGCTCCCCAGCGGGAGGGAAAGATACGCAGTATTTT. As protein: CASSSPAGGKDTQYF.

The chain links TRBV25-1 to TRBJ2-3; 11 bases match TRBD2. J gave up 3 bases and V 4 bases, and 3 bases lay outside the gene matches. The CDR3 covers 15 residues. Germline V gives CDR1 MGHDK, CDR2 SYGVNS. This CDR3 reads CASSATSGRTDTQYF. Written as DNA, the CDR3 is TGTGCCAGCAGTGCAACTAGCGGGAGAACAGATACGCAGTATTTT.

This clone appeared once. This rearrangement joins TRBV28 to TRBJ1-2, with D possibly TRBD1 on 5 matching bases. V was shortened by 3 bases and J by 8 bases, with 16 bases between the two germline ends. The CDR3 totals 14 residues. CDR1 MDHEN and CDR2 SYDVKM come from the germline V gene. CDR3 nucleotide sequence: TGTGCCAGCAGTTTGGGGCAGGGCCCCTGGGGCTACACCTTC. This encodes CASSLGQGPWGYTF.

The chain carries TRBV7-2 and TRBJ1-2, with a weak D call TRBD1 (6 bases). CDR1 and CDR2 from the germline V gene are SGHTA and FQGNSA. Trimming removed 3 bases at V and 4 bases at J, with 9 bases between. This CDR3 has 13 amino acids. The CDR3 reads CASSFGRGYGYTF. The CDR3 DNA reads TGTGCCAGCAGCTTCGGCAGGGGCTATGGCTACACCTTC.

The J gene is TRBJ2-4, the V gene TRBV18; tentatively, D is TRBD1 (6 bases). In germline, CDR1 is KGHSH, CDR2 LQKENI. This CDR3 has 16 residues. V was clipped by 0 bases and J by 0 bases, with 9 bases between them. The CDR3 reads CASSPPGRGAKNIQYF. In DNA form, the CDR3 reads TGTGCCAGCTCACCACCGGGCAGGGGAGCCAAAAACATTCAGTACTTC. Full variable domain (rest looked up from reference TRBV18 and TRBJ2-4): NAGVMQNPRHLVRRRGQEARLRCSPMKGHSHVYWYRQLPEEGLKFMVYLQKENIIDESGMPKERFSAEFPKEGPSILRIQQVVRGDSAAYFCASSPPGRGAKNIQYFGAGTRLSVL.

The CDR3: CASSYSGTGANGYTF. The CDR3 DNA follows: TGTGCCAGCAGTTACAGTGGGACAGGGGCGAATGGCTACACCTTC. The chain is built from TRBV6-5 and TRBJ1-2; 10 positions agree with TRBD1. Losses at the gene ends were 2 bases for V and 6 bases for J; bases not matched to a gene: 6. The CDR3 consists of 15 residues. Germline CDR1 MNHEY, CDR2 SVGAGI.

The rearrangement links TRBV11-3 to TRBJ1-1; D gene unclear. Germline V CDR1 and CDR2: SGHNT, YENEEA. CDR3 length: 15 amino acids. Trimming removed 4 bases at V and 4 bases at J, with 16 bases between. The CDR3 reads CASSSRDTGGTEAFF. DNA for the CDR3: TGTGCCAGCAGCTCGAGGGATACGGGCGGCACTGAAGCTTTCTTT. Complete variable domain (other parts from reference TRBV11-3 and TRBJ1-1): EAGVVQSPRYKIIEKKQPVAFWCNPISGHNTLYWYLQNLGQGPELLIRYENEEAVDDSQLPKDRFSAERLKGVDSTLKIQPAELGDSAVYLCASSSRDTGGTEAFFGQGTRLTVV.

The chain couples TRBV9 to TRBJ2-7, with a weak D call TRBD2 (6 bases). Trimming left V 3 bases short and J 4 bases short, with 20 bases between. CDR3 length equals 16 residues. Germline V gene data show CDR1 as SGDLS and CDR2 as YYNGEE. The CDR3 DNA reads TGTGCCAGCAGCGCAAGTTTGGGGACTGGCGGTTACGAGCAGTACTTC. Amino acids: CASSASLGTGGYEQYF.